A selection of T cell receptor beta chains follows, all from one sample in a study of blood T cell repertoires in COVID-19. Profiled with immunoSEQ multiplex PCR; TCRdb holds only in-frame clones, not every one. The sample has around 150,000 clones, 84% seen once; the top ten hold roughly 2%. Sequencing input: peripheral blood. The receptors were gathered from a man aged 65 to 85 with acute or convalescent COVID-19. Each CDR3 is given with its conserved first and last residue. Each record gives: J gene, clone size, V gene, D gene, CDR3 protein, CDR3 DNA. A D gene is named only where the DNA matches it firmly. Size tells how often a clone was seen (once, few, many) or the class of an expanded clone, and some rows leave it out.

>TRBJ2-1|.|TRBV10-3|TRBD2
CASRGTQGLAEYNEQFF
TGTGCCTCCCGCGGAACGCAAGGACTAGCGGAGTACAATGAGCAGTTCTTC
>TRBJ1-2|.|TRBV2|.
CASSERESNYGYTF
TGTGCCAGCAGTGAGAGAGAGTCTAACTATGGCTACACCTTC
>TRBJ2-1|.|TRBV29-1|.
CSVVPSSFPPYNEQFF
TGCAGCGTTGTACCCTCTAGCTTCCCACCATACAATGAGCAGTTCTTC
>TRBJ2-7|.|TRBV5-1|.
CASSQGLMGYEQYF
TGCGCCAGCAGCCAGGGCCTTATGGGGTACGAGCAGTACTTC
>TRBJ2-4|.|TRBV19|.
CASRPRPGENIQYF
TGTGCCAGTAGACCCAGACCGGGGGAAAACATTCAGTACTTC
>TRBJ2-7|.|TRBV21-1|.
CASSTPKGPISSGNPYEQYF
TGTGCCAGCAGCACGCCCAAAGGCCCGATTTCTAGCGGGAATCCCTACGAGCAGTACTTC
>TRBJ2-1|.|TRBV24-1|.
CATSDLSPEDEQFF
TGTGCCACCAGTGATTTATCACCGGAGGATGAGCAGTTCTTC
>TRBJ2-1|.|TRBV2|.
CASSTFLESSYNEQFF
TGTGCCAGCAGCACGTTCCTGGAGAGCTCCTACAATGAGCAGTTCTTC
>TRBJ2-1|.|TRBV5-4|TRBD2
CASSSGSGGTNEQFF
TGTGCCAGCAGCTCCGGTTCGGGGGGGACTAATGAGCAGTTCTTC
>TRBJ2-7|.|TRBV18|.
CASSPPPVGYEQYF
TGTGCCAGCTCACCACCCCCCGTCGGCTACGAGCAGTACTTC
>TRBJ2-7|few|TRBV28|TRBD2
CASSLGGGFWYF
TGTGCCAGCAGTTTAGGGGGAGGGTTCTGGTACTTC
>TRBJ1-5|.|TRBV3-1/TRBV3-2|.
CASSPPGGQGGQPQHF
TGTGCCAGCAGCCCCCCCGGGGGGCAGGGCGGTCAGCCCCAGCATTTT
>TRBJ1-2|few|TRBV6-1|TRBD1
CASSESGQDLYGYTF
TGTGCCAGCAGTGAATCGGGACAGGACCTCTATGGCTACACCTTC
>TRBJ2-7|.|TRBV5-1|TRBD2
CASSLGPGLAGEEQYF
TGCGCCAGCAGCTTGGGGCCGGGACTAGCGGGAGAGGAGCAGTACTTC
>TRBJ2-1|.|TRBV7-9|.
CASSPLAGTVNNEQFF
TGTGCCAGCAGCCCCCTGGCGGGAACGGTGAACAATGAGCAGTTCTTC
>TRBJ2-7|.|TRBV5-1|TRBD1
CASSLGTGGWGVYEQYF
TGCGCCAGCAGCTTGGGGACAGGGGGTTGGGGTGTCTACGAGCAGTACTTC